The clone carrying this T cell receptor (beta chain) was seen only a few times. What it recognizes is unknown. MiXCR, run by TCRdb on the 5' RACE reads, gives a single entry per CDR3 protein. The table has 450,000 to 650,000 distinct CDR3 sequences, roughly 20% seen once. The sample belongs to a study of T-cell memory formation after mild COVID-19. Study-wide results and caveats: Clones which contracted sat mainly in CM and EM if CD4+, and in EMRA if CD8+.

The sample consisted of PBMCs or a T cell subset sorted from them (not recorded which). This sequence was found in an adult woman who had mild COVID-19 (a few samples of this study predate the infection). Cell type and time point are not known.

CDR3: CASSAGTALNYGYTF. CDR3 nucleotide sequence: TGTGCCAGCAGCGCCGGGACAGCGCTTAACTATGGCTACACCTTC. This chain connects TRBV7-3 to TRBJ1-2; 7 bases fit TRBD1. The junction had 7 bases not matched to a gene; V was cut back by 5 bases and J by 1 base. CDR1 is SGHTA and CDR2 is FQGTGA in the germline V gene. The CDR3 runs 15 residues.